The text below deals with one T cell receptor (beta chain). The CDR3 has 14 residues. Trimming at V came to 10 bases and at J to 2 bases, leaving 5 bases not matched to a gene. The germline gives CDR1 SNHLY, CDR2 FYNNEI. TCRdb's copy holds only in-frame clones and misses some; the assay was immunoSEQ multiplex PCR. The table has about 390,000 clones, approximately 87% seen once; the top ten hold about 2.3%. The record originates from a study of blood T cell repertoires in COVID-19. The chain combines TRBV2 with TRBJ2-2; TRBD2 matches 9 bases. The receptor's source is a woman aged 60-70 years with COVID-19, enrolled during active disease. Sequencing input: peripheral blood. This chain's CDR3 is CAKRAGGNTGELFF. The CDR3 DNA reads as TGTGCCAAAAGAGCGGGGGGCAACACCGGGGAGCTGTTTTTT.